This entry lists 12 T cell receptor beta chains sequenced from one sample in a study of OX40 agonist ivuxolimab in advanced cancers. Libraries were prepared by immunoSEQ multiplex PCR; TCRdb keeps only in-frame clonotypes and omits some of them. Here the sample spans about 43,000 clones, around 90% being singletons. The sequencing used CD4+ or CD8+ T cells sorted from blood, collected in a trial of the OX40 agonist ivuxolimab. The receptor set was obtained from an adult with an advanced solid tumor such as melanoma, head and neck, liver or kidney cancer.

The rearrangement links TRBV19 to TRBJ2-7, with 7 positions matching TRBD2. Germline values: CDR1 LNHDA, CDR2 SQIVND (reference sequence). This CDR3 has 14 amino acids. With V trimmed by 3 bases and J by 2 bases, 4 bases remained unmatched. In nucleotides, the CDR3 is TGTGCCAGTAGTATTACCAGCGGGGCCTACGAGCAGTACTTC. This gives the protein CASSITSGAYEQYF. Full variable domain (remainder filled in from reference TRBV19 and TRBJ2-7): DGGITQSPKYLFRKEGQNVTLSCEQNLNHDAMYWYRQDPGQGLRLIYYSQIVNDFQKGDIAEGYSVSREKKESFPLTVTSAQKNPTAFYLCASSITSGAYEQYFGPGTRLTVT.

The chain recombines TRBV7-9 with TRBJ2-7, with TRBD1 identical over 7 bases. With 6 bases clipped from V and 2 bases from J, the junction kept 13 bases outside the gene matches. CDR3 length: 16 residues. Germline-derived CDR1 and CDR2 are SEHNR and FQNEAQ (reference sequence). CDR3 DNA: TGTGCCAGCAGAGCGACCGGGACAGCCGACCCCTACGAGCAGTACTTC. This translates into CASRATGTADPYEQYF.

V and J are TRBV28 and TRBJ2-2; D is possibly TRBD2 (5 bases). The CDR3 totals 20 residues. Deletions cut 2 bases from V and 4 bases from J, with 26 bases between. Per the germline V gene, CDR1 is MDHEN and CDR2 is SYDVKM. CDR3 sequence (DNA): TGTGCCAGCAGTTTAGGGTTGAGGACCGTCGGGGTGGGGAGCACCGGGGAGCTGTTTTTT. Protein sequence: CASSLGLRTVGVGSTGELFF.

This clone was picked up a small number of times. The chain carries TRBV2 and TRBJ2-7; a possible D gene is TRBD2 (5 bases). Germline-derived CDR1 and CDR2 are SNHLY and FYNNEI. This CDR3 has 16 residues. Trimming pared 6 bases from V and 3 bases from J, leaving 21 bases between. In DNA, the CDR3 is TGTGCCAGCAGCTCTAGCCCCTGGACGGGATACTACGAGCAGTACTTC. Protein sequence: CASSSSPWTGYYEQYF.

This clone was picked up a small number of times. The chain combines TRBV30 with TRBJ2-7; either TRBD1 or TRBD2 may supply D (5 bases each). V was shortened by 1 base and J by 3 bases, with 10 bases between the two germline ends. This CDR3 comprises 13 residues. Germline loops: CDR1 GTSNPN, CDR2 SVGIG (reference sequence). The CDR3 protein is CAWSGDGLYEQYF. The CDR3 nucleotides are TGTGCCTGGAGTGGGGACGGACTCTACGAGCAGTACTTC.

The chain recombines TRBV7-8 with TRBJ2-5; D remains unclear. Germline V gives CDR1 SGHVS, CDR2 FQNEAQ. This CDR3 is 11 amino acids long. Between the trimmed V and J ends, which lost 5 bases and 4 bases, there was a span of 5 bases. CDR3 amino acids: CASSPLETQYF. The DNA of the CDR3 is TGTGCCAGCAGCCCTCTAGAGACCCAGTACTTC.

This rearrangement joins TRBV28 to TRBJ2-5, with D unclear. Trimming took off 6 bases at V and 5 bases at J, with 13 bases between the two ends. The germline gives CDR1 MDHEN, CDR2 SYDVKM. The CDR3 sequence is 13 residues long. The CDR3: CASSGLSWETQYF. CDR3 sequence (DNA): TGTGCCAGCAGCGGCCTCTCTTGGGAGACCCAGTACTTC.

This clone was counted a few times. J is TRBJ2-7 and V is TRBV4-1; TRBD1 might be the D (6 bases). Germline V gene lookup returns CDR1 MGHRA and CDR2 YSYEKL. Trimming removed 6 bases at V and 3 bases at J, with 12 bases between. The CDR3 spans 13 residues. The CDR3 sequence: CASSWGPYYEQYF. The DNA of the CDR3 is TGCGCCAGCAGTTGGGGGCCATACTACGAGCAGTACTTC.

This clone is labeled as medium-sized. At the DNA level, this CDR3 is encoded by other sequences in the same sample as well. V usage is TRBV5-5 and J usage is TRBJ1-1; D ambiguous. Germline V gives CDR1 SGHKS, CDR2 YYEKEE (reference sequence). The CDR3 length is 12 residues. With 1 base removed from V and 5 bases from J, the gap between germline ends came to 6 bases. CDR3 amino acids: CASSLPGTEAFF. The CDR3 DNA sequence: TGTGCCAGCAGCTTGCCGGGAACTGAAGCTTTCTTT. Looking up the rest from reference TRBV5-5 and TRBJ1-1 gives the full variable domain: DAGVTQSPTHLIKTRGQQVTLRCSPISGHKSVSWYQQVLGQGPQFIFQYYEKEERGRGNFPDRFSARQFPNYSSELNVNALLLGDSALYLCASSLPGTEAFFGQGTRLTVV.

This chain connects TRBV6-1 to TRBJ2-3, with D maybe TRBD2 (6 bases). Looked up from germline, CDR1 is MNHNS and CDR2 is SASEGT. The V and J ends lost 0 bases and 8 bases respectively, with 15 bases between them. The CDR3 is 15 amino acids. This CDR3 is CASSEAPDLGGTQYF. CDR3 nucleotides: TGTGCCAGCAGTGAAGCCCCCGACCTCGGGGGTACGCAGTATTTT.

This clone was seen once. The chain employs TRBV18 and TRBJ1-1; D not certain. The CDR3 is 14 amino acids. Germline V CDR1 and CDR2: KGHSH, LQKENI. V lost 2 bases and J lost 3, with 10 bases in between. CDR3 protein: CASSPTVGYTEAFF. The DNA for the CDR3 is TGTGCCAGCTCACCAACGGTGGGGTACACTGAAGCTTTCTTT.

The chain employs TRBV9 and TRBJ2-2; 9 nucleotides line up with TRBD2. After removal of 2 bases from V and 4 bases from J, the junction contained 9 bases not matched to a gene. The CDR3 runs to 17 residues. Germline assignment: CDR1 SGDLS and CDR2 YYNGEE. The DNA for the CDR3 is TGTGCCAGCAGCGTCGAGCGTAGCGGGAGCGCCACCGGGGAGCTGTTTTTT. Encoded protein: CASSVERSGSATGELFF.